The following is a TCR beta chain sequence with its context. Seattle researchers signed up patients amid active infection and tracked them longitudinally. This record comes from a study of blood T cell repertoires in COVID-19. Study details: PBMCs, B-cell-depleted T cells, or T cells provided the cDNA or gDNA that made up the material.

The V gene lost 3 bases and the J gene lost 5 bases, with 22 bases spanning the gap. Germline V gene data show CDR1 as SGHTA and CDR2 as FQGNSA. The CDR3 extends over 18 amino acids. Some clones are missing from TCRdb's copy, which holds only in-frame ones; the method was immunoSEQ multiplex PCR. Of over 60,000 clones listed, less than 95% were seen once; the top ten hold roughly 0.47%. Sequences were obtained from peripheral blood. This TCR came from a man aged 45-65 years with COVID-19, enrolled during active disease. The V call is TRBV7-2, the J call TRBJ2-2, with D possibly being TRBD2 (7 bases). The CDR3 DNA reads TGTGCCAGCAGCTTCCCCCGCGGGGGAAAGGGGGGTACCGGGGAGCTGTTTTTT. It translates to CASSFPRGGKGGTGELFF. The variable domain in full, completed from reference TRBV7-2 and TRBJ2-2, reads GAGVSQSPSNKVTEKGKDVELRCDPISGHTALYWYRQSLGQGLEFLIYFQGNSAPDKSGLPSDRFSAERTGGSVSTLTIQRTQQEDSAVYLCASSFPRGGKGGTGELFFGEGSRLTVL.